The 18 T cell receptor beta chains below come from one sample, sequenced in a study of preoperative IRX-2 immunotherapy in early breast cancer. Treatment of the sample: preoperative locoregional IRX-2 cytokine immunotherapy. Clones were sequenced by immunoSEQ multiplex PCR, and TCRdb holds only the in-frame ones, with some missing. The table shows approximately 24,000 clones, with 75% to 85% occurring only once. The specimen was lymph node tissue, collected after IRX-2 immunotherapy. These receptors were obtained from a human donor with breast cancer.

This chain links TRBV10-3 with TRBJ1-5, with 7 bases lining up with TRBD1. CDR3 length equals 15 residues. From germline, CDR1 is ENHRY and CDR2 SYGVKD. The trim removed 2 bases at V and 5 bases at J, leaving 6 bases unmatched. CDR3 amino acids: CAISEDDRVDQPQHF. CDR3 DNA: TGTGCCATCAGTGAGGACGACAGGGTCGATCAGCCCCAGCATTTT.

The chain couples TRBV18 to TRBJ2-5; D is ambiguous. The CDR3 totals 13 residues. Germline loops: CDR1 KGHSH, CDR2 LQKENI. V was shortened by 2 bases and J by 3 bases, with 7 bases between the two germline ends. CDR3 in amino acids: CASSPGGKETQYF. The CDR3 bases are TGTGCCAGCTCACCAGGCGGAAAAGAGACCCAGTACTTC. Filled out from reference TRBV18 and TRBJ2-5, the complete variable domain reads NAGVMQNPRHLVRRRGQEARLRCSPMKGHSHVYWYRQLPEEGLKFMVYLQKENIIDESGMPKERFSAEFPKEGPSILRIQQVVRGDSAAYFCASSPGGKETQYFGPGTRLLVL.

V is TRBV5-1 and J is TRBJ2-5; 8 bases fit TRBD1. The CDR3 consists of 15 residues. Germline CDR1 SGHRS, CDR2 YFSETQ. V dropped 3 bases and J dropped 2; count of bases not matched to a gene: 6. The CDR3 protein is CASSSRGTGQETQYF. As DNA, the CDR3 is TGCGCCAGCAGCTCCCGAGGGACAGGACAAGAGACCCAGTACTTC.

V usage is TRBV19 and J usage is TRBJ1-6, with D maybe TRBD1 (5 bases). V was shortened by 0 bases and J by 9 bases, with 21 bases between the two germline ends. From germline, CDR1 is LNHDA and CDR2 SQIVND (reference sequence). The length of the CDR3 is 18 residues. The CDR3 coding sequence is TGTGCCAGTAGTATAGATCAAGTGAGGGCAGGGAACGGTTCACCCCTCCACTTT. This codes for CASSIDQVRAGNGSPLHF.

The gene calls are TRBV29-1 and TRBJ2-1, with a possible D match to TRBD1 (6 bases). The CDR3 has 15 residues. Per germline, CDR1 SQVTM and CDR2 ANQGSEA. V lost 6 bases, J lost 5 bases, and 20 bases lay in between. The CDR3 region has the DNA TGCAGCGTGCCCAGACCGGGGACACCCAACAATGAGCAGTTCTTC. Encoded protein: CSVPRPGTPNNEQFF.

The genes are TRBV28 and TRBJ2-1, with D perhaps matching TRBD1 (5 bases). V lost 1 base and J 9 bases, leaving 10 bases between the germline ends. The germline V gene encodes CDR1 MDHEN and CDR2 SYDVKM. This CDR3 comprises 13 residues. In DNA form, the CDR3 reads TGTGCCAGCAGTTTATTAGGGGTTCGTGAGCAGTTCTTC. Its translation: CASSLLGVREQFF.

The chain recombines TRBV18 with TRBJ2-7, with D tentatively TRBD2 (6 bases). The germline V and J ends were trimmed by 6 bases and 5 bases, with 14 bases remaining between them. Per germline, CDR1 KGHSH and CDR2 LQKENI. This CDR3 region has 13 residues. The DNA for the CDR3 is TGTGCCAGCTCTTCTTCGGAGGGCGACGAGCAGTACGTC. This codes for CASSSSEGDEQYV.

This clone appeared a few times. The rearrangement links TRBV11-3 to TRBJ2-7; weak D call: TRBD2 (7 bases). V was trimmed by 3 bases and J by 2 bases, leaving 11 bases between them. Germline-derived CDR1 and CDR2 are SGHNT and YENEEA. The CDR3 runs to 14 residues. In DNA, the CDR3 is TGTGCCAGCAGCTTGGGAGGGACACCCTACGAGCAGTACGTC. Its protein product is CASSLGGTPYEQYV.

The CDR3 DNA sequence: TGTGCCAGTAGTATCATACCCGGGACAGGGATGGAGACCCAGTACTTC. As protein: CASSIIPGTGMETQYF. The chain is built from TRBV19 and TRBJ2-5; 9 nucleotides align to TRBD1. The germline V gene encodes CDR1 LNHDA and CDR2 SQIVND (reference sequence). V shed 3 bases, J shed 5 bases, and the junction held 10 bases outside the gene matches. This CDR3 has 16 residues.

This clone came up once. The genes are TRBV19 and TRBJ2-5, with 10 bases that match TRBD1. V lost 6 bases to trimming and J lost 4 bases; unmatched junction nucleotides: 5. Germline assignment: CDR1 LNHDA and CDR2 SQIVND (reference sequence). This CDR3 contains 14 residues. CDR3 sequence (DNA): TGTGCCAGTAGCCAGACAGGGGGCTCAGAGACCCAGTACTTC. This codes for CASSQTGGSETQYF.

The table lists this clone with a few counts. The chain uses TRBV15 and TRBJ2-5; 7 nucleotides line up with TRBD2. The V gene end was trimmed by 1 base and the J gene end by 4 bases; junction bases not matched to a gene: 3. The CDR3 covers 14 residues. Per the germline V gene, CDR1 is LNHNV and CDR2 is YYDKDF (reference sequence). CDR3 region: CATSRAGGGETQYF. DNA of the CDR3: TGTGCCACCAGCAGAGCGGGGGGTGGAGAGACCCAGTACTTC. Filled out from reference TRBV15 and TRBJ2-5, the complete variable domain reads DAMVIQNPRYQVTQFGKPVTLSCSQTLNHNVMYWYQQKSSQAPKLLFHYYDKDFNNEADTPDNFQSRRPNTSFCFLDIRSPGLGDTAMYLCATSRAGGGETQYFGPGTRLLVL.

The J gene is TRBJ1-4, the V gene TRBV6-7; D ambiguous. TRBV6-7 is placed among ORFs of uncertain function. V lost 5 bases to trimming and J lost 0 bases, with 13 bases between them. The CDR3 is made up of 16 amino acids. Here the CDR3 reads CASSTSIHSTNEKLFF. The CDR3 nucleotides are TGTGCCAGCAGTACCTCAATACACTCAACTAATGAAAAACTGTTTTTT.

CDR3 in amino acids: CASSPTSGESREQYF. In DNA, the CDR3 is TGTGCCAGCAGCCCGACTAGCGGGGAGTCTCGTGAGCAGTACTTC. V gene TRBV11-3 combines with J gene TRBJ2-7; 11 bases line up with TRBD2. This CDR3 comprises 15 residues. In germline, CDR1 is SGHNT, CDR2 YENEEA. J gave up 7 bases and V 5 bases, and 10 bases lay outside the gene matches.

This clone was counted once. The chain couples TRBV19 to TRBJ1-1; D gene ambiguous. CDR3 size: 13 residues. The germline V and J ends were trimmed by 2 bases and 6 bases, with 10 bases remaining between them. CDR1 and CDR2 from the germline V gene are LNHDA and SQIVND (reference sequence). For the CDR3, the DNA is TGTGCCAGTAGTATATTCGGCCCGTCTGAAGCTTTCTTT. Translation gives CASSIFGPSEAFF.

This clone was counted between two and nine times. The chain carries TRBV10-2 and TRBJ2-1, with 10 bases lining up with TRBD1. The V and J ends lost 5 bases and 5 bases, in that order; junction bases with no gene match: 12. This CDR3 is built from 17 residues. Germline CDR1 and CDR2: WSHSY and SAAADI. CDR3 sequence: CASSHRTGTGDNNEQFF. CDR3 in DNA: TGCGCCAGCAGTCACCGAACCGGGACAGGGGACAACAATGAGCAGTTCTTC.

V gene TRBV11-3 combines with J gene TRBJ2-3; 10 nucleotides match TRBD2. Germline V lookup: CDR1 SGHNT, CDR2 YENEEA. The CDR3 spans 16 residues. J gave up 2 bases and V 5 bases, and 7 bases lay outside the gene matches. The CDR3 nucleotides are TGTGCCAGCAGCCCTATAGCGGGGGGTTTCACAGATACGCAGTATTTT. This codes for CASSPIAGGFTDTQYF.

The rearrangement uses TRBV19 and TRBJ2-1, with D unclear. In germline, CDR1 is LNHDA, CDR2 SQIVND (reference sequence). The V end lost 1 base, the J end lost 4 bases, and 8 bases lay between the germline ends. There are 14 residues in the CDR3. This chain's CDR3 is CASSIGPTYNEQFF. In DNA form, the CDR3 reads TGTGCCAGTAGTATAGGTCCTACTTACAATGAGCAGTTCTTC. Full variable domain (remainder filled in from reference TRBV19 and TRBJ2-1): DGGITQSPKYLFRKEGQNVTLSCEQNLNHDAMYWYRQDPGQGLRLIYYSQIVNDFQKGDIAEGYSVSREKKESFPLTVTSAQKNPTAFYLCASSIGPTYNEQFFGPGTRLTVL.

V usage is TRBV14 and J usage is TRBJ1-3; no clear D gene. Trimming took 0 bases from V and 4 from J, leaving 10 bases between them. The CDR3 totals 15 residues. Looked up from germline, CDR1 is SGHDN and CDR2 is FVKESK. This CDR3 reads CASSQEGLPGNTIYF. In DNA form, the CDR3 reads TGTGCCAGCAGCCAAGAGGGCCTCCCCGGAAACACCATATATTTT.